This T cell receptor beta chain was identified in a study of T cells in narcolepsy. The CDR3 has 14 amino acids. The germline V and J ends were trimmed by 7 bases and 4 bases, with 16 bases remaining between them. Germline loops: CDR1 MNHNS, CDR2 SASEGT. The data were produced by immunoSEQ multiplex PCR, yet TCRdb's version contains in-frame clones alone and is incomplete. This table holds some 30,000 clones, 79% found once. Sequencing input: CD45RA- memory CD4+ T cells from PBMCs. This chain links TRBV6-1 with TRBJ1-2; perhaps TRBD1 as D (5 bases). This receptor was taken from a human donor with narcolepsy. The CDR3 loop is CASTHQGVSYGYTF. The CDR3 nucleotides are TGTGCCAGCACCCACCAGGGCGTGAGCTATGGCTACACCTTC.